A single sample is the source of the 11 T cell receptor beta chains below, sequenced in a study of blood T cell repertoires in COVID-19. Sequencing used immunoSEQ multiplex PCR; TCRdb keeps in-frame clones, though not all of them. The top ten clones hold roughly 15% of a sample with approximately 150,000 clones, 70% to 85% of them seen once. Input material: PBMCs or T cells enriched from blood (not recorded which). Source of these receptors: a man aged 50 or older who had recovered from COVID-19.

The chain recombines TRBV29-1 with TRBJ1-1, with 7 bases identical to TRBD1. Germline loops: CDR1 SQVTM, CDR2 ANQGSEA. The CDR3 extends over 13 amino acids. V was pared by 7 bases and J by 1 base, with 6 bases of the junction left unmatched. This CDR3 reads CSAYRGANTEAFF. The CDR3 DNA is TGCAGCGCATACAGGGGTGCGAACACTGAAGCTTTCTTT. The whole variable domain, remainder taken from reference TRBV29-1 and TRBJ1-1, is SAVISQKPSRDICQRGTSLTIQCQVDSQVTMMFWYRQQPGQSLTLIATANQGSEATYESGFVIDKFPISRPNLTFSTLTVSNMSPEDSSIYLCSAYRGANTEAFFGQGTRLTVV.

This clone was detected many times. DNA for the CDR3: TGTGCCAGCAGTAAACAAACGGGAAATTCACCCCTCCACTTT. This codes for CASSKQTGNSPLHF. This sequence joins TRBV6-4 and TRBJ1-6, with D unresolved. The V gene's germline CDR1 is MRHNA and CDR2 SNTAGT. The CDR3 consists of 14 residues. V was trimmed by 5 bases and J by 7 bases, leaving 12 bases between them.

The CDR3 loop reads CASSTGQRSTDTQYF. The CDR3 DNA reads as TGTGCCAGTAGTACGGGACAGCGAAGCACAGATACGCAGTATTTT. The chain joins TRBV19 to TRBJ2-3; 7 positions match TRBD1. Germline CDR1 and CDR2: LNHDA and SQIVND (reference sequence). V trimming: 4 bases; J trimming: 0 bases; junction bases outside the gene matches: 4. The CDR3 extends over 15 amino acids. The complete variable domain, with remaining parts taken from reference TRBV19 and TRBJ2-3, reads DGGITQSPKYLFRKEGQNVTLSCEQNLNHDAMYWYRQDPGQGLRLIYYSQIVNDFQKGDIAEGYSVSREKKESFPLTVTSAQKNPTAFYLCASSTGQRSTDTQYFGPGTRLTVL.

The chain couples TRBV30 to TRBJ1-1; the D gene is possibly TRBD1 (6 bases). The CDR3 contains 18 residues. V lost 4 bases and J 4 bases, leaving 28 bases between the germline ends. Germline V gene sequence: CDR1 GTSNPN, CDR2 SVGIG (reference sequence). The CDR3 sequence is CAWIFGKVDRHRGTEAFF. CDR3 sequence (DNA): TGTGCCTGGATCTTCGGGAAAGTAGACAGGCACCGGGGCACTGAAGCTTTCTTT.

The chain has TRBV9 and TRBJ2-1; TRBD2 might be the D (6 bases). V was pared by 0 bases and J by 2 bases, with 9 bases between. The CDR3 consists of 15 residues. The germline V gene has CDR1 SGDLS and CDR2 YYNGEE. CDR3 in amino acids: CASSVGLGAYNEQFF. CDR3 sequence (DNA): TGTGCCAGCAGCGTAGGACTAGGTGCCTACAATGAGCAGTTCTTC.

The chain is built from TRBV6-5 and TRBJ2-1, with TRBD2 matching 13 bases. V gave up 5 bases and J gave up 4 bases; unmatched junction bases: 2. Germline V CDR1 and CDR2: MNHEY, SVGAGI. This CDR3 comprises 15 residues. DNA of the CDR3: TGTGCCAGCAGTACACTAGCGGGGGGGTACAATGAGCAGTTCTTC. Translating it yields CASSTLAGGYNEQFF.

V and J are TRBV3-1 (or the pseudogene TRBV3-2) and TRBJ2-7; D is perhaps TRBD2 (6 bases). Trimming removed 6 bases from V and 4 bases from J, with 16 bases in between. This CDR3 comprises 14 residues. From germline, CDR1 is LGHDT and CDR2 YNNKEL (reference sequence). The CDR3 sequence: CASRSRGGDYEQYF. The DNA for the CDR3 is TGTGCCAGCAGGTCCCGGGGCGGGGATTACGAGCAGTACTTC.

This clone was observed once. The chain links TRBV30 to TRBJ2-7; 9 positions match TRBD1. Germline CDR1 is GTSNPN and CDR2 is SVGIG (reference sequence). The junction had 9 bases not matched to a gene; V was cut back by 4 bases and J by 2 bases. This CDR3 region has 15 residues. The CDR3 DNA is TGTGCCTGGATTGGGAGGGGACAGGGCCCCTACGAGCAGTACTTC. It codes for CAWIGRGQGPYEQYF.

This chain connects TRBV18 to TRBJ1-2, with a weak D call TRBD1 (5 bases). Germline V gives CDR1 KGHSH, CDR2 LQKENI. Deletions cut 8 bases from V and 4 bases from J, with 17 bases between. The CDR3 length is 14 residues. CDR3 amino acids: CASRPAGGPYGYTF. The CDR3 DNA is TGTGCCAGCAGGCCGGCCGGGGGTCCCTATGGCTACACCTTC.

The CDR3 spells CASSPQGDGYTF. Here the CDR3 DNA reads TGTGCCAGCTCACCCCAGGGGGATGGCTACACCTTC. The rearrangement joins TRBV18 to TRBJ1-2, with 7 bases fitting TRBD1. CDR1 KGHSH and CDR2 LQKENI come from the germline V gene. The trim removed 3 bases at V and 6 bases at J, leaving 1 base unmatched. CDR3 size: 12 residues.

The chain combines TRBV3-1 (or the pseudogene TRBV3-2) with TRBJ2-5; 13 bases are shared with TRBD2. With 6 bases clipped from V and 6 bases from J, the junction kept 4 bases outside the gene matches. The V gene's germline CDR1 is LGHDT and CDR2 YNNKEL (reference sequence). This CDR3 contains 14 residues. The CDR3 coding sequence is TGTGCCAGCAGGACTAGCGGGGGGTCTCAGACCCAGTACTTC. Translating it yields CASRTSGGSQTQYF.